Listed here are 14 T cell receptor beta chains from one sample, sequenced in a study of cytomegalovirus exposure and HLA in healthy donors (dated by TCRdb to 2016 to 2017). The library was produced with the immunoSEQ multiplex PCR assay. For the multiplex PCR, a mixture combining 60 forward primers for TCR Vbeta segments and 13 reverse primers for TCR Jbeta segments was used. The clones in this table, taken by TCRdb from immuneACCESS, are in-frame only. Not every clone is retained; where verified, under half of the shortfall comes from an unresolved V gene, and the cause of the rest is unknown. The sample includes about 280,000 clones, with approximately 90% observed a single time. Approximately 2.4% of the sample lies in the top ten. Specimen: PBMCs. These receptors all come from a woman between 18 and 29 years old in good health and CMV-seronegative.

This sequence joins TRBV9 and TRBJ1-4, with TRBD1 matching over 7 bases. CDR1 is SGDLS and CDR2 is YYNGEE in the germline V gene. This CDR3 spans 16 amino acids. V lost 4 bases and J lost 8; bases outside the gene matches: 14. In nucleotides, the CDR3 is TGTGCCAGCAGCTCAGACCCCGGCCCAGGGGGGGAAAAACTGTTTTTT. Translated: CASSSDPGPGGEKLFF.

CDR3 loop: CASRPQGDTEAFF. The CDR3 DNA reads TGTGCCAGCAGGCCACAGGGGGACACTGAAGCTTTCTTT. J is TRBJ1-1 and V is TRBV7-9, with 8 bases matching TRBD1. Trimming removed 6 bases from V and 3 bases from J; junction bases left unmatched: 3. CDR1 and CDR2 from the germline V gene are SEHNR and FQNEAQ (reference sequence). The CDR3 consists of 13 residues.

The chain links TRBV10-3 to TRBJ1-1; TRBD1 matches 9 bases. This CDR3 has 11 residues. Trimming cost V 7 bases and J 11 bases; bases outside gene matches: 5. The germline V gene has CDR1 ENHRY and CDR2 SYGVKD. The CDR3 DNA is TGTGCCATCACACAGGGGGCTCAGGCTTTCTTT. Amino acids: CAITQGAQAFF.

V is TRBV27 and J is TRBJ1-6, with D perhaps TRBD1 (5 bases). This CDR3 region has 16 residues. Germline CDR1 is MNHEY and CDR2 is SMNVEV (reference sequence). V dropped 3 bases and J dropped 9 bases, with 18 bases sitting between them. In DNA, the CDR3 is TGTGCCAGCAGTTTGGAGGGGAAGGTTTCGGGTTCACCCCTCCACTTT. Amino acids: CASSLEGKVSGSPLHF.

This clone appeared once. For the CDR3, the DNA is TGTGCCAGCAGGAAACGCACGGTCTCTGGAAACACCATATATTTT. It yields the protein CASRKRTVSGNTIYF. The gene calls are TRBV7-8 and TRBJ1-3, with D uncertain. The CDR3 runs 15 residues. With 6 bases removed from V and 0 bases from J, the gap between germline ends came to 12 bases. In germline, CDR1 is SGHVS, CDR2 FQNEAQ. Full variable domain (missing parts from reference TRBV7-8 and TRBJ1-3): GAGVSQSPRYKVAKRGQDVALRCDPISGHVSLFWYQQALGQGPEFLTYFQNEAQLDKSGLPSDRFFAERPEGSVSTLKIQRTQQEDSAVYLCASRKRTVSGNTIYFGEGSWLTVV.

The chain links TRBV9 to TRBJ1-2; 12 bases match TRBD1. CDR3 size: 15 residues. V shed 3 bases and J 7 bases; nucleotides not matched to a gene: 7. Germline CDR1 is SGDLS and CDR2 is YYNGEE. The DNA of the CDR3 is TGTGCCAGCAGCGCGGGGACAGGGGGCTCGCTTGGCTACACCTTC. This encodes CASSAGTGGSLGYTF.

The chain is built from TRBV5-1 and TRBJ1-6, with 7 bases aligning to TRBD1. The CDR3 extends over 16 amino acids. The junction had 6 bases not matched to a gene; V was cut back by 0 bases and J by 6 bases. Germline CDR1 reads SGHRS; CDR2 reads YFSETQ. The CDR3 sequence is CASSLATGQSNSPLHF. The DNA for the CDR3 is TGCGCCAGCAGCTTGGCTACGGGACAGTCTAATTCACCCCTCCACTTT.

The chain has TRBV9 and TRBJ1-2; the D gene is possibly TRBD1 (5 bases). CDR1 is SGDLS, CDR2 YYNGEE, per germline. CDR3 length equals 14 residues. V lost 0 bases, J lost 8 bases, and 14 bases lay in between. CDR3 sequence: CASSVGQGSSGYTF. Written as DNA, the CDR3 is TGTGCCAGCAGCGTAGGCCAGGGAAGTTCGGGCTACACCTTC.

V and J are TRBV5-1 and TRBJ2-2; 12 bases fit TRBD2. Germline CDR1 and CDR2: SGHRS and YFSETQ. This CDR3 has 18 residues. J gave up 5 bases and V 3 bases, and 11 bases lay outside the gene matches. CDR3 sequence (DNA): TGCGCCAGCAGCTCGGAGGCTAGCGGGGGGGCAGCGACCGGGGAGCTGTTTTTT. This sequence encodes CASSSEASGGAATGELFF.

This chain joins TRBV7-6 and TRBJ1-3, with no clear D. This CDR3 region has 15 residues. V gave up 0 bases and J gave up 0 bases, with 6 bases separating them. Per germline, CDR1 SGHVS and CDR2 FNYEAQ. The CDR3 bases are TGTGCCAGCAGCTTAGCGCACGGCTCTGGAAACACCATATATTTT. Protein sequence: CASSLAHGSGNTIYF.

The chain uses TRBV5-1 and TRBJ1-2, with TRBD1 matching 8 bases. The CDR3 loop spans 14 amino acids. V dropped 3 bases and J dropped 7; count of bases not matched to a gene: 8. In germline, CDR1 is SGHRS, CDR2 YFSETQ. The CDR3 loop is CASSSLGQGAGYTF. CDR3 in DNA: TGCGCCAGCAGCTCGCTCGGACAGGGAGCTGGCTACACCTTC.

This clone was seen only once. V and J are TRBV5-4 and TRBJ1-1; TRBD1 might be the D (5 bases). Trimming stripped 3 bases from V and 5 bases from J, with 14 bases between. CDR3 length equals 14 residues. Looked up from germline, CDR1 is SGHNT and CDR2 is YYREEE (reference sequence). The CDR3 nucleotides read TGTGCCAGCAGCTCCCGGGGGGTACCGACTGAAGCTTTCTTT. Its translation: CASSSRGVPTEAFF.

This sequence joins TRBV11-2 and TRBJ1-6, with 7 nucleotides matching TRBD1. The trim removed 1 base at V and 12 bases at J, leaving 9 bases unmatched. CDR1 and CDR2 from the germline V gene are SGHAT and FQNNGV. This CDR3 has 15 amino acids. In DNA, the CDR3 is TGTGCCAGCAGCTTAGGGGGGACAGTTCGGGAACCCCTCCACTTT. Protein product: CASSLGGTVREPLHF.

The table lists this clone with a few counts. V is TRBV2 and J is TRBJ1-3; D is undetermined. The CDR3 is 13 amino acids. Between the trimmed V and J ends, which lost 2 bases and 7 bases, there was a span of 9 bases. Germline V gives CDR1 SNHLY, CDR2 FYNNEI. CDR3 sequence (DNA): TGTGCCAGCAGTGAACGGGCGGGTAACACCATATATTTT. Its protein is CASSERAGNTIYF.